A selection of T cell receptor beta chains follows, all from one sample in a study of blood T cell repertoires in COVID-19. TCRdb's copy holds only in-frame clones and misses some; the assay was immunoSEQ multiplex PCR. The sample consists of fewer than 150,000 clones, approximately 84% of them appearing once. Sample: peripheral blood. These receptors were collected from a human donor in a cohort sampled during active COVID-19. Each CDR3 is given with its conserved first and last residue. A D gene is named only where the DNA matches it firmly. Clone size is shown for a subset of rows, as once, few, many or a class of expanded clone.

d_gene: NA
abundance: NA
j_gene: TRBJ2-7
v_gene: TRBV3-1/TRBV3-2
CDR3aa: CASSQTVYEQYF
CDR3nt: TGTGCCAGCAGCCAAACGGTCTACGAGCAGTACTTC

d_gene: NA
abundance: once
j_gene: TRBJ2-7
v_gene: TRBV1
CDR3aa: CTSSQDLNPGRSSYEQYF
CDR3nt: TGCACCAGCAGCCAAGATTTAAACCCAGGGCGAAGCTCCTACGAGCAGTACTTC

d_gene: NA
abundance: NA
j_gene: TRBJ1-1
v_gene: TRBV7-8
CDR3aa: CASSPPGVGAEAFF
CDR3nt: TGTGCCAGCAGCCCTCCGGGAGTGGGTGCTGAAGCTTTCTTT

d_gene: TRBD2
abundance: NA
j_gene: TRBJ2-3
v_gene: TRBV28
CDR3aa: CASSPLAGGLTDTQYF
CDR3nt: TGTGCCAGCAGTCCGCTGGCGGGGGGGCTTACAGATACGCAGTATTTT

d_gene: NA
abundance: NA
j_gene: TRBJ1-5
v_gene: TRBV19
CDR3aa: CASSTQDSNQPQHF
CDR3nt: TGTGCCAGTAGTACTCAGGATAGCAATCAGCCCCAGCATTTT

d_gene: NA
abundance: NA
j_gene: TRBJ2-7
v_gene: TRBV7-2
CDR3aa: CASSSDRSSYEQYF
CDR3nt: TGTGCCAGCAGCTCTGACAGGAGCTCCTACGAGCAGTACTTC

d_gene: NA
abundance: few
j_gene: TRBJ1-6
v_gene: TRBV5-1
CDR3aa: CASSLGQGRNSPLHF
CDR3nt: TGCGCCAGCAGCTTGGGTCAGGGTAGAAATTCACCCCTCCACTTT

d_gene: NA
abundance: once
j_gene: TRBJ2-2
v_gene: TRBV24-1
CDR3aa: CATSAQTGNTGELFF
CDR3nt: TGTGCCACCAGTGCCCAGACAGGGAACACCGGGGAGCTGTTTTTT

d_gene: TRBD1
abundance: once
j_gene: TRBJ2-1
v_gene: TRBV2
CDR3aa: CASRYGTGEGEQFF
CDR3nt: TGTGCCAGCAGATACGGGACAGGGGAAGGTGAGCAGTTCTTC

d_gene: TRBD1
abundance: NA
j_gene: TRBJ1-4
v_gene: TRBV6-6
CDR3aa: CASSPQPGQGAEEKLFF
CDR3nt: TGTGCCAGCAGTCCGCAACCGGGACAGGGGGCGGAAGAAAAACTGTTTTTT

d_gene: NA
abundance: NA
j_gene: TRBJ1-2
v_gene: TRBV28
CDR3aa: CASSLGGDQGYTF
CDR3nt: TGTGCCAGCAGTTTGGGAGGGGATCAAGGCTACACCTTC